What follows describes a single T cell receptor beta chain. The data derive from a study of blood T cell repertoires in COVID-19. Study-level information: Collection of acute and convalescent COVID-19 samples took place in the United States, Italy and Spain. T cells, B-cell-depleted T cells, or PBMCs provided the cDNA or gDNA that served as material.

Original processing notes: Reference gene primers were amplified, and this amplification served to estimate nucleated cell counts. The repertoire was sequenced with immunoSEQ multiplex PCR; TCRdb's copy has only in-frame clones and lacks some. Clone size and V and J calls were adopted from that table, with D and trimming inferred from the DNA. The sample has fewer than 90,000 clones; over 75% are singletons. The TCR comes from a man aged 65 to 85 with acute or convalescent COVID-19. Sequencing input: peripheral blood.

In nucleotides, the CDR3 is TGTGCCAGCAGCCCCGGGACACCTAGCATCTACGAGCAGTACTTC. It codes for CASSPGTPSIYEQYF. V usage is TRBV11-2 and J usage is TRBJ2-7, with TRBD1 as a possible D gene (6 bases). CDR3 length: 15 amino acids. Germline V CDR1 and CDR2: SGHAT, FQNNGV. Trimming pared 5 bases from V and 3 bases from J, leaving 17 bases between.